The rows below give T cell receptor beta chains drawn from one sample of a study of blood T cell repertoires in COVID-19. The assay was immunoSEQ multiplex PCR, and TCRdb's table has in-frame clones only and misses some. The sample includes more than 45,000 clones, 70% to 90% seen only once; the top ten take over 1.2%. The sample comprised peripheral blood. These receptors were collected from a man in his 60s with acute or convalescent COVID-19. CDR3s include the opening cysteine and the closing phenylalanine or tryptophan. The D gene is left open where the match is weak.

j_call: TRBJ2-6
cdr3_length: 15
d_call: TRBD1
v_call: TRBV6-2/TRBV6-3
cdr3_aa: CASSPRGSGANVLTF
cdr3_nt: TGTGCCAGCAGTCCCAGGGGGTCTGGGGCCAACGTCCTGACTTTC

j_call: TRBJ1-3
cdr3_length: 17
d_call: TRBD1
v_call: TRBV28
cdr3_aa: CASNIRDRVYSGNTIYF
cdr3_nt: TGTGCCAGCAATATCCGGGACAGGGTCTACTCTGGAAACACCATATATTTT

j_call: TRBJ1-3
cdr3_length: 14
d_call: TRBD1
v_call: TRBV10-3
cdr3_aa: CAIRVTGDGNTIYF
cdr3_nt: TGTGCCATCAGGGTCACAGGGGATGGAAACACCATATATTTT

j_call: TRBJ1-5
cdr3_length: 14
d_call: .
v_call: TRBV19
cdr3_aa: CASSMAGGDQPQHF
cdr3_nt: TGTGCCAGTAGTATGGCTGGGGGCGATCAGCCCCAGCATTTT

j_call: TRBJ2-7
cdr3_length: 12
d_call: .
v_call: TRBV6-2/TRBV6-3
cdr3_aa: CASSSGSYEQYF
cdr3_nt: TGTGCCAGCAGTTCGGGCTCCTACGAGCAGTACTTC

j_call: TRBJ1-4
cdr3_length: 15
d_call: TRBD1
v_call: TRBV30
cdr3_aa: CAWSVQRTGFEKLFF
cdr3_nt: TGTGCCTGGAGTGTACAAAGGACAGGGTTTGAAAAACTGTTTTTT

j_call: TRBJ2-7
cdr3_length: 15
d_call: .
v_call: TRBV19
cdr3_aa: CASSIDRQAHYEQYF
cdr3_nt: TGTGCCAGTAGTATAGATCGACAGGCCCACTACGAGCAGTACTTC

j_call: TRBJ2-6
cdr3_length: 20
d_call: .
v_call: TRBV5-4
cdr3_aa: CASSSPEEFKHDFGANVLTF
cdr3_nt: TGTGCCAGCAGCTCCCCGGAAGAGTTTAAACACGACTTTGGGGCCAACGTCCTGACTTTC

j_call: TRBJ2-2
cdr3_length: 18
d_call: TRBD1
v_call: TRBV15
cdr3_aa: CATSLSGTGGASTGELFF
cdr3_nt: TGTGCCACCAGCCTATCCGGGACAGGGGGCGCGAGCACCGGGGAGCTGTTTTTT

j_call: TRBJ1-1
cdr3_length: 16
d_call: .
v_call: TRBV21-1
cdr3_aa: CASSKGPEKEDTEAFF
cdr3_nt: TGTGCCAGCAGCAAAGGGCCGGAAAAGGAGGACACTGAAGCTTTCTTT